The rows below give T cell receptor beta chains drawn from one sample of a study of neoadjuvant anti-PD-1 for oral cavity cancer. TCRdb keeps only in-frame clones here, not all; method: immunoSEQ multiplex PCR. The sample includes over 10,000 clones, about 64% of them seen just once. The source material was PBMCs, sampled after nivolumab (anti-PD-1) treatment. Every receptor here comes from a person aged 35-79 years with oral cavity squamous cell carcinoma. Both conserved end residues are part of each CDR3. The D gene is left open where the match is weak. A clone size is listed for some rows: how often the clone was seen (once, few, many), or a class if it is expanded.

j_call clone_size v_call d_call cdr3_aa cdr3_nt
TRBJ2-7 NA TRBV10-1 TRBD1 CASSLQGASHEQYF TGCGCCAGCAGTTTACAGGGGGCGAGTCACGAGCAGTACTTC
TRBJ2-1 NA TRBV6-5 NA CACRQGGGKNEQFF TGTGCCTGCCGACAGGGAGGGGGTAAGAATGAGCAGTTCTTC
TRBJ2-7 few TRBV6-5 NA CASSYGRQSSYEQYF TGTGCCAGCAGTTATGGGCGTCAAAGCTCCTACGAGCAGTACTTC
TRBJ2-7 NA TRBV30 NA CAWSYSRPGEQYF TGTGCCTGGAGTTACTCCCGGCCGGGGGAGCAGTACTTC
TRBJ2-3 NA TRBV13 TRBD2 CASSSSGRAMDTQYF TGTGCCAGCAGCTCCAGCGGGAGGGCGATGGATACGCAGTATTTT
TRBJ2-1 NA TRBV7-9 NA CASSPGDLEQFF TGTGCCAGCAGCCCCGGGGACCTCGAGCAGTTCTTC
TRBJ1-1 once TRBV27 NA CASRSGNTEAFF TGTGCCAGCAGATCTGGCAACACTGAAGCTTTCTTT
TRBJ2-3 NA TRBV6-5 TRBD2 CASSYGASGSADTQYF TGTGCCAGCAGTTACGGAGCTAGCGGGAGTGCAGATACGCAGTATTTT
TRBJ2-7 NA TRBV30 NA CAWRAGSAWGQYF TGTGCCTGGAGGGCAGGGTCCGCGTGGGGGCAGTACTTC
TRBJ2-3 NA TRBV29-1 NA CSVGGSTDTQYF TGCAGCGTTGGGGGGAGCACAGATACGCAGTATTTT
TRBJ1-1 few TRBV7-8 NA CAISRGMNTEAFF TGTGCCATCTCCCGAGGGATGAACACTGAAGCTTTCTTT
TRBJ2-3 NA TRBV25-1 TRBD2 CASSESGTRREVDTQYF TGTGCCAGCAGTGAATCCGGGACTAGAAGGGAGGTAGATACGCAGTATTTT
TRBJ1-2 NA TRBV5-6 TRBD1 CASSPEAGGSYGYTF TGTGCCAGCAGCCCCGAGGCAGGGGGCTCCTATGGCTACACCTTC
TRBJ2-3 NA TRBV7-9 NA CAGGLAEADTQYF TGTGCCGGGGGGCTAGCGGAGGCAGATACGCAGTATTTT
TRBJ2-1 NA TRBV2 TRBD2 CASLAGVLDNEQFF TGTGCCAGCTTAGCGGGAGTTCTCGACAATGAGCAGTTCTTC
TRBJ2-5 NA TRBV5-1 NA CASSLARGTSETQYF TGCGCCAGCAGCTTGGCCCGGGGGACATCGGAGACCCAGTACTTC
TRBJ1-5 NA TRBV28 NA CASRVVWGDQPQHF TGTGCCAGCAGGGTTGTATGGGGGGATCAGCCCCAGCATTTT
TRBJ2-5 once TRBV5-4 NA CASSFGGQGETQYF TGTGCCAGCAGCTTTGGCGGTCAAGGGGAGACCCAGTACTTC
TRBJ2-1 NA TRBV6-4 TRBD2 CASSDGLAGGHEQFF TGTGCCAGCAGTGATGGACTAGCGGGAGGGCATGAGCAGTTCTTC
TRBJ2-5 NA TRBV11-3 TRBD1 CASSSSRDSQETQYF TGTGCCAGCAGCTCGTCCCGGGACAGTCAAGAGACCCAGTACTTC
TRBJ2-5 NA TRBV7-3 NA CASSQAPRETQYF TGTGCCAGCAGCCAGGCCCCGAGGGAGACCCAGTACTTC
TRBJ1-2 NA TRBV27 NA CASSWGGEGNYGYTF TGTGCCAGCAGTTGGGGGGGAGAGGGAAACTATGGCTACACCTTC
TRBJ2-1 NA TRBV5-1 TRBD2 CASSSQAGVIYNEQFF TGCGCCAGCAGCTCTCAAGCGGGAGTCATTTACAATGAGCAGTTCTTC
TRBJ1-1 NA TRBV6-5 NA CASSLQGNTEAFF TGTGCCAGCAGTTTACAGGGTAACACTGAAGCTTTCTTT
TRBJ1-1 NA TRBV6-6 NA CASSYGDTEAFF TGTGCCAGCAGTTACGGGGACACTGAAGCTTTCTTT
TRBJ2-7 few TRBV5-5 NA CASSLATGANEQYF TGTGCCAGCAGCTTGGCAACGGGGGCTAACGAGCAGTACTTC
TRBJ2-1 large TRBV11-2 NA CASSLTGSSYNEQFF TGTGCCAGCAGCTTAACAGGAAGCTCCTACAATGAGCAGTTCTTC
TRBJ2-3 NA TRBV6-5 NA CASSYLTADTQYF TGTGCCAGCAGTTACTTGACGGCGGATACGCAGTATTTT
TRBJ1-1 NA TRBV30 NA CAWSVLGGGNTEAFF TGTGCCTGGAGTGTACTCGGGGGTGGGAACACTGAAGCTTTCTTT
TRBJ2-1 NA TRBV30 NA CAWAWTPGNEQFF TGTGCCTGGGCATGGACTCCTGGCAATGAGCAGTTCTTC
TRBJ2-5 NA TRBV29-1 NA CSVNLSEGGGETQYF TGCAGCGTCAACCTCAGCGAGGGAGGAGGAGAGACCCAGTACTTC
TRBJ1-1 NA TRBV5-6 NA CASSLGQTNTEAFF TGTGCCAGCAGCTTGGGACAGACTAACACTGAAGCTTTCTTT
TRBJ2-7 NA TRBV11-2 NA CASSLDLQRTYEQYF TGTGCCAGCAGCCTGGACCTTCAACGGACCTACGAGCAGTACTTC
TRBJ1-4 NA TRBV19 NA CASSPAGATNEKLFF TGTGCCAGTAGCCCCGCCGGGGCTACTAATGAAAAACTGTTTTTT
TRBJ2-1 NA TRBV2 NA CASSRRSETTNEQFF TGTGCCAGCAGCCGACGGTCTGAGACGACCAATGAGCAGTTCTTC
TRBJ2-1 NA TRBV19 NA CASRRADIYNEQFF TGTGCTTCGCGACGGGCGGATATCTACAATGAGCAGTTCTTC
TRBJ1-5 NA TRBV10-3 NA CAISESETVNSNQPQHF TGTGCCATCAGTGAGTCAGAAACAGTCAATAGCAATCAGCCCCAGCATTTT
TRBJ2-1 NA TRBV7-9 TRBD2 CASSFGLAGGNEQFF TGTGCCAGCAGCTTTGGACTAGCGGGAGGGAACGAGCAGTTCTTC
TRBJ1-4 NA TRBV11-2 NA CASSLDVRLELFF TGTGCCAGCAGCTTAGACGTCCGATTAGAACTGTTTTTT
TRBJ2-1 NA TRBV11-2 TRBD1 CASRGTGVNEQFF TGTGCCAGCCGAGGGACAGGGGTCAATGAGCAGTTCTTC
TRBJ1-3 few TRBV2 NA CASSEWVRWSGNTIYF TGTGCCAGCAGTGAATGGGTTCGGTGGTCTGGAAACACCATATATTTT
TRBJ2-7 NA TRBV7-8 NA CASSSRRLVSHEQYF TGTGCCAGCAGCTCCCGAAGGCTAGTTTCCCATGAGCAGTACTTC
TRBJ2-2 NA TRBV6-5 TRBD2 CASSYGTTISELFF TGTGCCAGCAGTTACGGGACTACAATCAGTGAGCTGTTTTTT
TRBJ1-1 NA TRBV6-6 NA CASSSPWVGNTEAFF TGTGCCAGCAGTTCCCCCTGGGTTGGGAACACTGAAGCTTTCTTT
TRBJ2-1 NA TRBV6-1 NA CASSEARGATQQGEQFF TGTGCCAGCAGTGAAGCAAGGGGGGCCACCCAGCAGGGTGAGCAGTTCTTC
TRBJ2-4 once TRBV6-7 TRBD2 CASPSSPAGDFEENIQYF TGTGCCAGCCCTTCATCTCCAGCGGGAGATTTTGAGGAAAACATTCAGTACTTC
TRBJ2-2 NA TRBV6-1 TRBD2 CASSELPSGFTGELFF TGTGCCAGCAGTGAATTGCCTAGCGGGTTCACCGGGGAGCTGTTTTTT
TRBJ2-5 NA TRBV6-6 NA CASSYAGFQETQYF TGTGCCAGCAGTTACGCCGGGTTCCAAGAGACCCAGTACTTC
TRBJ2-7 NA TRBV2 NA CASVSQGTPPYF TGTGCCAGTGTGAGTCAGGGCACTCCCCCCTACTTC
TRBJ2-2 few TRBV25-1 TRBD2 CASSPASFSGSPGELFF TGTGCCAGCAGCCCCGCCAGCTTTAGCGGGAGTCCCGGGGAGCTGTTTTTT
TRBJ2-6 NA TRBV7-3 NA CASSPPGLSSGANVLTF TGTGCCAGCAGCCCCCCGGGACTGTCCTCTGGGGCCAACGTCCTGACTTTC
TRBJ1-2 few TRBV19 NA CASRARVTGYTF TGTGCCAGTAGGGCGAGGGTTACTGGCTACACCTTC
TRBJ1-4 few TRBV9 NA CASSAEPTNEKLFF TGTGCCAGCAGTGCTGAACCAACTAATGAAAAACTGTTTTTT
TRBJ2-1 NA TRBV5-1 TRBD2 CASSPPTSGNNEQFF TGCGCCAGCAGCCCACCGACTAGCGGGAACAATGAGCAGTTCTTC
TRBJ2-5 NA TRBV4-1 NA CASSQVQGGETQYF TGCGCCAGCAGCCAAGTTCAGGGCGGGGAGACCCAGTACTTC
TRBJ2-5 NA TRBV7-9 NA CASSLVSGNWETQYF TGTGCCAGCAGCTTAGTTTCGGGTAATTGGGAGACCCAGTACTTC
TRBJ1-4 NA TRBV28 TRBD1 CASSTGGALEKLFF TGTGCCAGCAGTACAGGGGGTGCGCTTGAAAAACTGTTTTTT
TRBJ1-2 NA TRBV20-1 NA CSAPDYGYTF TGCAGTGCGCCGGACTATGGCTACACCTTC
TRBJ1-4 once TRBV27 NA CASSFSVRALAATNEKLFF TGTGCCAGCAGTTTCTCCGTGAGGGCCCTCGCTGCAACTAATGAAAAACTGTTTTTT
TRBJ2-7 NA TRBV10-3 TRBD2 CAISGGIAGGLDEQYF TGTGCCATCAGTGGGGGCATAGCGGGAGGTCTTGACGAGCAGTACTTC